The clone carrying this TCR beta chain has more than one count but fewer than ten. Expressed TCRB transcripts were sequenced, since all the RNA that had been isolated was reverse transcribed. Read counts averaged roughly 3.7 million for samples of naive, central memory and regulatory T cells. The method was immunoSEQ multiplex PCR; TCRdb's version includes in-frame clones alone and lacks a portion of them. In the table there are roughly 610,000 clones, 15% to 17% of which are singletons. The CDR3 is 15 residues long. V shed 4 bases and J 3 bases; nucleotides not matched to a gene: 7. Germline V gene data show CDR1 as SGDLS and CDR2 as YYNGEE. The record originates from a study of beta chain features in type 1 diabetes. Study information: Over all samples combined, around 110 million sorted cells were examined.

Material for sequencing was naive CD4+ T cells from blood. The receptor's source is a man younger than 30 in good health. The V call is TRBV9, the J call TRBJ1-3, with 7 positions matching TRBD1. This chain's CDR3 is CASSPPTGVGNTIYF. The CDR3 nucleotides read TGTGCCAGCAGCCCCCCCACAGGGGTTGGAAACACCATATATTTT.